A single sample gave rise to the 22 T cell receptor beta chains below, sequenced in a study of T cell responses to AZD1222 COVID-19 vaccine. The data were produced by immunoSEQ multiplex PCR, yet TCRdb's version contains in-frame clones alone and is incomplete. The repertoire holds about 150,000 clones, with 80% to 90% as singletons. The starting material was peripheral blood, obtained on day 0 of AZD1222 vaccination. The receptors were sampled from an adult in good health.

This sequence joins TRBV10-3 and TRBJ2-4, with TRBD1 matching 7 bases. CDR3 length equals 16 residues. V gave up 3 bases and J gave up 2 bases; unmatched junction bases: 7. The germline V gene has CDR1 ENHRY and CDR2 SYGVKD. The CDR3, as DNA: TGTGCCATCAGTGACTCGCAGGGGGTGACCAAAAACATTCAGTACTTC. It is translated as CAISDSQGVTKNIQYF.

Here the CDR3 reads CASSPQTGISNQPQHF. The CDR3 bases are TGTGCCAGCAGCCCACAGACAGGGATTAGCAATCAGCCCCAGCATTTT. The genes are TRBV7-2 and TRBJ1-5; TRBD1 matches at 7 bases. Germline V gene data show CDR1 as SGHTA and CDR2 as FQGNSA. The V gene end was trimmed by 5 bases and the J gene end by 0 bases; junction bases not matched to a gene: 7. This CDR3 contains 16 residues.

The CDR3 nucleotides are TGTGCCAGCAGCCCACACTATACCCCAATGAACACTGAAGCTTTCTTT. Amino acids: CASSPHYTPMNTEAFF. The rearrangement uses TRBV5-5 and TRBJ1-1; D not resolved. Germline CDR1 is SGHKS and CDR2 is YYEKEE (reference sequence). The CDR3 is 16 amino acids. Between the trimmed V and J ends, which lost 4 bases and 0 bases, there was a span of 16 bases.

The rearrangement uses TRBV28 and TRBJ1-1; no firm D call. Per the germline V gene, CDR1 is MDHEN and CDR2 is SYDVKM. Trimming removed 2 bases at V and 1 base at J, with 8 bases between. The CDR3 runs to 14 residues. CDR3 loop: CASSLGWGNTEAFF. The CDR3 bases are TGTGCCAGCAGTTTAGGGTGGGGGAACACTGAAGCTTTCTTT.

V usage is TRBV2 and J usage is TRBJ2-1, with 9 positions matching TRBD2. Germline lookup yields CDR1 SNHLY and CDR2 FYNNEI. This CDR3 region has 15 residues. With 9 bases clipped from V and 9 bases from J, the junction kept 15 bases outside the gene matches. CDR3 residues: CASGRLAGGSGEQFF. The CDR3 region has the DNA TGTGCCAGTGGGCGCCTGGCGGGGGGGTCTGGTGAGCAGTTCTTC.

The chain recombines TRBV5-1 with TRBJ1-1; D is possibly TRBD1 (5 bases). The CDR3 is 14 residues long. Per germline, CDR1 SGHRS and CDR2 YFSETQ. The V and J ends lost 0 bases and 4 bases respectively, with 10 bases between them. As DNA, the CDR3 is TGCGCCAGCAGCTTGGGACAGAGGAGCACTGAAGCTTTCTTT. It is translated as CASSLGQRSTEAFF.

This clone has just one count. The V gene is TRBV10-3, the J gene TRBJ1-1, with 7 bases aligning to TRBD1. The CDR3 contains 14 residues. CDR1 and CDR2 from the germline V gene are ENHRY and SYGVKD. V gave up 6 bases and J gave up 2 bases; unmatched junction bases: 6. CDR3 in amino acids: CAISAGTVNTEAFF. As DNA, the CDR3 is TGTGCCATCAGCGCCGGGACAGTAAACACTGAAGCTTTCTTT.

This sequence joins TRBV6-5 and TRBJ2-7, with D possibly TRBD1 on 5 matching bases. Germline loops: CDR1 MNHEY, CDR2 SVGAGI. The CDR3 has 14 amino acids. V lost 2 bases and J lost 5, with 13 bases in between. The CDR3 region is CASSYLQWGHEQYF. Here the CDR3 DNA reads TGTGCCAGCAGTTACCTTCAGTGGGGCCACGAGCAGTACTTC.

V usage is TRBV5-1 and J usage is TRBJ1-6; no definite D call. Germline CDR1 reads SGHRS; CDR2 reads YFSETQ. The V end lost 5 bases, the J end lost 7 bases, and 13 bases lay between the germline ends. The CDR3 is 14 amino acids. The CDR3 sequence: CASSSSNWNSPLHF. CDR3 nucleotide sequence: TGCGCCAGCAGTTCATCGAATTGGAATTCACCCCTCCACTTT.

The chain couples TRBV6-4 to TRBJ2-3; D is perhaps TRBD2 (6 bases). V lost 3 bases and J 9 bases, leaving 13 bases between the germline ends. The CDR3 runs to 13 residues. Per germline, CDR1 MRHNA and CDR2 SNTAGT. DNA of the CDR3: TGTGCCAGCAGTGAAAGAGGCGGGACCACGCAGTATTTT. As protein: CASSERGGTTQYF.

V and J are TRBV5-4 and TRBJ2-3; 13 bases line up with TRBD2. CDR1 SGHNT and CDR2 YYREEE come from the germline V gene (reference sequence). The CDR3 loop spans 16 amino acids. The junction had 8 bases not matched to a gene; V was cut back by 5 bases and J by 5 bases. This CDR3 is CASSTLAGGPIDTQYF. As DNA, the CDR3 is TGTGCCAGCAGTACACTAGCGGGAGGGCCTATAGATACGCAGTATTTT.

The chain couples TRBV7-9 to TRBJ1-5; TRBD1 aligns across 10 bases. CDR1 is SEHNR, CDR2 FQNEAQ, per germline (reference sequence). The CDR3 runs 15 residues. V lost 1 base to trimming and J lost 7 bases; unmatched junction nucleotides: 4. The DNA for the CDR3 is TGTGCCAGCAGCTTAGGACAGGGGGCTGAACAGCCCCAGCATTTT. The encoded protein is CASSLGQGAEQPQHF.

The chain joins TRBV4-2 to TRBJ1-5; 9 bases fit TRBD1. The CDR3 is 15 residues long. Per germline, CDR1 LGHNA and CDR2 YNFKEQ. Unmatched junction bases numbered 5, after V lost 4 bases and J lost 4 bases. As DNA, the CDR3 is TGTGCCAGCAGCCCCACGGGACAGGGTAATCAGCCCCAGCATTTT. It encodes CASSPTGQGNQPQHF.

The chain recombines TRBV6-4 with TRBJ2-1; TRBD2 matches 8 bases. Losses at the gene ends were 3 bases for V and 8 bases for J; bases not matched to a gene: 0. This CDR3 is 12 amino acids long. In germline, CDR1 is MRHNA, CDR2 SNTAGT. For the CDR3, the DNA is TGTGCCAGCAGTGAAGCGGGAGATGAGCAGTTCTTC. It is translated as CASSEAGDEQFF.

This rearrangement joins TRBV5-1 to TRBJ2-1; possible D gene TRBD2, 6 bases. V was pared by 4 bases and J by 6 bases, with 14 bases between. Germline V gives CDR1 SGHRS, CDR2 YFSETQ. The CDR3 sequence is 14 residues long. Here the CDR3 DNA reads TGCGCCAGCAGCGCGGGATTCCAAGGCAATGAGCAGTTCTTC. Translating it yields CASSAGFQGNEQFF.

CDR3 residues: CASSGAGGGTGELFF. CDR3 sequence (DNA): TGTGCCAGCAGTGGAGCGGGGGGAGGAACCGGGGAGCTGTTTTTT. This chain links TRBV9 with TRBJ2-2, with 9 nucleotides matching TRBD2. Trimming took 5 bases from V and 5 from J; bases not matched to a gene: 7. The CDR3 length is 15 residues. CDR1 is SGDLS and CDR2 is YYNGEE in the germline V gene.

The V gene is TRBV19, the J gene TRBJ1-1; tentatively, D is TRBD1 (6 bases). V was clipped by 7 bases and J by 3 bases, with 12 bases between them. The CDR3 covers 13 residues. Per the germline V gene, CDR1 is LNHDA and CDR2 is SQIVND (reference sequence). This chain's CDR3 is CASTLDSYTEAFF. Written as DNA, the CDR3 is TGTGCCAGTACCCTGGACAGCTACACTGAAGCTTTCTTT.

This chain links TRBV4-1 with TRBJ2-7; TRBD2 is a possible D gene (6 bases). Between the trimmed V and J ends, which lost 4 bases and 3 bases, there was a span of 16 bases. CDR3 size: 15 residues. Germline V gene sequence: CDR1 MGHRA, CDR2 YSYEKL. CDR3 amino acids: CASSLPTRGVYEQYF. Written as DNA, the CDR3 is TGCGCCAGCAGCCTCCCGACTAGGGGAGTCTACGAGCAGTACTTC.

The rearrangement joins TRBV10-2 to TRBJ1-3, with 9 bases aligning to TRBD1. The J segment lost 9 bases and the V segment lost 0 bases, leaving 9 bases of the junction unmatched. The CDR3 is 16 residues long. CDR1 is WSHSY and CDR2 is SAAADI in the germline V gene. In nucleotides, the CDR3 is TGCGCCAGCAGTGAGTCGACTTGGGGACAGGGCCGCACCATATATTTT. Translation gives CASSESTWGQGRTIYF.

The V gene is TRBV27, the J gene TRBJ1-1, with no clear D. Looked up from germline, CDR1 is MNHEY and CDR2 is SMNVEV (reference sequence). The CDR3 extends over 15 amino acids. Trimming removed 2 bases at V and 0 bases at J, with 10 bases between. The CDR3 loop is CASSLSILMNTEAFF. The CDR3, as DNA: TGTGCCAGCAGTTTAAGTATCTTGATGAACACTGAAGCTTTCTTT.

Regarding this clone: An end of the junction does not agree with germline; a read error may underlie this. The V call is TRBV19, the J call TRBJ2-7, with no clear D. Germline V gene lookup returns CDR1 LNHDA and CDR2 SQIVND (reference sequence). This CDR3 spans 11 amino acids. The DNA for the CDR3 is TGTGCAAGTAGTATAGCCTACGAGCAGTACTTC. Protein: CASSIAYEQYF. Using reference TRBV19 and TRBJ2-7 for the parts outside the CDR3, the full variable domain is DGGITQSPKYLFRKEGQNVTLSCEQNLNHDAMYWYRQDPGQGLRLIYYSQIVNDFQKGDIAEGYSVSREKKESFPLTVTSAQKNPTAFYLCASSIAYEQYFGPGTRLTVT.

The rearrangement links TRBV29-1 to TRBJ1-2; D possibly corresponds to TRBD1 (6 bases). The CDR3 is 12 residues long. The germline V gene has CDR1 SQVTM and CDR2 ANQGSEA. V shed 6 bases and J shed 3 bases, with 11 bases lying between them. The CDR3 DNA reads as TGCAGCGTCACCTCAGGGGACTATGGCTACACCTTC. As protein: CSVTSGDYGYTF.